This TCR beta chain was recorded in a study of cytomegalovirus exposure and HLA in healthy donors. Study observations and caveats: Researchers reported in a later analysis that common viral pathogens appeared linked to several top clusters. Association with HLA alleles at 0.05 false discovery rate was found for 16,951 TCR beta sequences in a later analysis.

Points on this clone: The antigen remains unidentified.

CDR3 size: 21 residues. Trimming took 1 base from V and 2 from J; bases not matched to a gene: 16. Germline values: CDR1 LNHNV, CDR2 YYDKDF (reference sequence). PCR amplification relied on 60 Vbeta primers (plus 13 Jbeta primers). TCRdb keeps only in-frame clones here, not all; method: immunoSEQ multiplex PCR. The data hold approximately 45,000 clones, with over 60% observed a single time. All donors participated as healthy donors of bone marrow. This chain joins TRBV15 and TRBJ2-1, with 11 positions matching TRBD2. This sequence originates from a woman aged 30 to 39 in good health and CMV-seronegative. Sequenced material: PBMCs. The CDR3 loop reads CATSRVPVLAGVTSPYNEQFF. The CDR3 nucleotides are TGTGCCACCAGCAGAGTTCCGGTACTAGCGGGAGTCACCTCGCCCTACAATGAGCAGTTCTTC.